These T cell receptor beta chains were read from a single sample in a study of blood T cells in healthy people across ages. MiXCR was run by TCRdb on the 5' RACE reads, yielding one entry per CDR3 protein. The data contain roughly 2 million distinct CDR3 sequences, roughly 49% of them singletons. The sequenced sample consisted of blood. The origin of the receptors is a woman aged 35 to 49 in good health. Each CDR3 is given with its conserved first and last residue. D genes are given only for firm matches. The size entry is marked missing in some rows and otherwise reads once, few, many or a size class.

j_call: TRBJ1-2
clone_size: NA
d_call: NA
v_call: TRBV7-2
cdr3_nt: TGTGCCAGCAGTCAACTTGGTGGGGCTTTTAACTATGGCTACACCTTC
cdr3_aa: CASSQLGGAFNYGYTF

j_call: TRBJ2-3
clone_size: NA
d_call: NA
v_call: TRBV20-1
cdr3_nt: TGCAGTGCTATCGGCTTCATTGGGGATACGCAGTATTTT
cdr3_aa: CSAIGFIGDTQYF

j_call: TRBJ2-1
clone_size: NA
d_call: NA
v_call: TRBV28
cdr3_nt: TGTGCCAGCTTACCTGGGGGGGGGACAGCGTGGAATGAGCAGTTCTTC
cdr3_aa: CASLPGGGTAWNEQFF

j_call: TRBJ2-5
clone_size: NA
d_call: NA
v_call: TRBV5-1
cdr3_nt: TGCGCCAGCAGCGTGGGGACCGAGCGGGAGACCCAGTACTTC
cdr3_aa: CASSVGTERETQYF

j_call: TRBJ1-4
clone_size: few
d_call: NA
v_call: TRBV29-1
cdr3_nt: TGCAGCGTTCTCCAGGGGCCTAATGAAAAACTGTTTTTT
cdr3_aa: CSVLQGPNEKLFF

j_call: TRBJ2-5
clone_size: few
d_call: NA
v_call: TRBV6-2/TRBV6-3
cdr3_nt: TGTGCCAGCAGTTACCCACAATTGGTCACCGAGACCCAGTACTTC
cdr3_aa: CASSYPQLVTETQYF

j_call: TRBJ2-3
clone_size: NA
d_call: NA
v_call: TRBV5-1
cdr3_nt: TGCGCCAGCAGCTTGGCCGGGGGTACGGTTGATACGCAGTATTTT
cdr3_aa: CASSLAGGTVDTQYF

j_call: TRBJ1-2
clone_size: few
d_call: NA
v_call: TRBV25-1
cdr3_nt: TGTGCCAGCAGTGACGGGGTCGCTTGGGGTCGTGGCTACACCTTC
cdr3_aa: CASSDGVAWGRGYTF

j_call: TRBJ1-1
clone_size: NA
d_call: NA
v_call: TRBV7-2
cdr3_nt: TGTGCCAGCAGCTTAACCGACGGAGAATTGAACACTGAAGCTTTCTTT
cdr3_aa: CASSLTDGELNTEAFF

j_call: TRBJ1-2
clone_size: NA
d_call: TRBD1
v_call: TRBV7-9
cdr3_nt: TGTGCCAGCAGCTTAGCGGGACAGGTGCTCTATGGCTACACCTTC
cdr3_aa: CASSLAGQVLYGYTF

j_call: TRBJ1-6
clone_size: few
d_call: TRBD1
v_call: TRBV6-6
cdr3_nt: TGTGCCAGCAGTAAACCGGGACAGGGGGATTCACCCCTCCACTTT
cdr3_aa: CASSKPGQGDSPLHF

j_call: TRBJ2-5
clone_size: few
d_call: NA
v_call: TRBV6-2/TRBV6-3
cdr3_nt: TGTGCCAGCAGTTTCACCGGACTGATCCAAGAGACCCAGTACTTC
cdr3_aa: CASSFTGLIQETQYF

j_call: TRBJ1-4
clone_size: NA
d_call: TRBD1
v_call: TRBV2
cdr3_nt: TGTGCCAGCACCGTACAGGGGGGAGATAATGAAAAACTGTTTTTT
cdr3_aa: CASTVQGGDNEKLFF

j_call: TRBJ1-1
clone_size: once
d_call: NA
v_call: TRBV2
cdr3_nt: TGTGCCAGCAGTGAATATGAGATGAACACTGAAGCTTTCTTT
cdr3_aa: CASSEYEMNTEAFF

j_call: TRBJ2-1
clone_size: NA
d_call: TRBD2
v_call: TRBV3-1
cdr3_nt: TGTGCCAGCAGCCAAGCCCCGGGGGCGGGAGGCTCCTACAATGAGCAGTTCTTC
cdr3_aa: CASSQAPGAGGSYNEQFF

j_call: TRBJ2-5
clone_size: NA
d_call: NA
v_call: TRBV4-1
cdr3_nt: TGCGCCAGCAGCCAATCCCCGGGCGCGGGTGGAGAGACCCAGTACTTC
cdr3_aa: CASSQSPGAGGETQYF

j_call: TRBJ2-1
clone_size: NA
d_call: NA
v_call: TRBV20-1
cdr3_nt: TGCAGTGCTAGAGTCTTCTACGAAGCCTACAATGAGCAGTTCTTC
cdr3_aa: CSARVFYEAYNEQFF

j_call: TRBJ2-5
clone_size: few
d_call: TRBD1
v_call: TRBV25-1
cdr3_nt: TGTGCCAGCAGGGCGACAGGGCAGTCAGCGACCCAGTACTTC
cdr3_aa: CASRATGQSATQYF

j_call: TRBJ2-5
clone_size: NA
d_call: NA
v_call: TRBV27
cdr3_nt: TGTGCCAGCAGGTTCTCGGCAGCCCAAGAGACCCAGTACTTC
cdr3_aa: CASRFSAAQETQYF

j_call: TRBJ2-7
clone_size: NA
d_call: NA
v_call: TRBV20-1
cdr3_nt: TGCAGTGCTAGTCCACCCCTCGGGGAGCAGTACTTC
cdr3_aa: CSASPPLGEQYF

j_call: TRBJ2-4
clone_size: NA
d_call: NA
v_call: TRBV29-1
cdr3_nt: TGCAGCGGGGGACACCACAAAAACATTCAGTACTTC
cdr3_aa: CSGGHHKNIQYF

j_call: TRBJ2-7
clone_size: few
d_call: NA
v_call: TRBV10-1
cdr3_nt: TGCGCCAGCAGTGAATCGGGGCGCGAGCAGTACTTC
cdr3_aa: CASSESGREQYF

j_call: TRBJ2-7
clone_size: few
d_call: TRBD1
v_call: TRBV7-2
cdr3_nt: TGTGCCAGCAGCCTAAGACAGGGTTGGTATGACGAGCAGTACTTC
cdr3_aa: CASSLRQGWYDEQYF

j_call: TRBJ2-5
clone_size: NA
d_call: TRBD2
v_call: TRBV6-5
cdr3_nt: TGTGCCAGCAGACGGGGGGGCCCCTTGGAGGAGACCCAGTACTTC
cdr3_aa: CASRRGGPLEETQYF

j_call: TRBJ1-2
clone_size: NA
d_call: TRBD1
v_call: TRBV7-2
cdr3_nt: TGTGCCAGCAGCTTAGGAGGGACAGGGGGCTTGGGAGGCTACACCTTC
cdr3_aa: CASSLGGTGGLGGYTF

j_call: TRBJ2-3
clone_size: few
d_call: NA
v_call: TRBV20-1
cdr3_nt: TGCAGTGCTAGAACCCACATCGGTAAAGCGCAGTATTTT
cdr3_aa: CSARTHIGKAQYF

j_call: TRBJ2-6
clone_size: NA
d_call: NA
v_call: TRBV6-1
cdr3_nt: TGTGCCAGCATTAACGGTTTGGGACCTGGGGCCAACGTCCTGACTTTC
cdr3_aa: CASINGLGPGANVLTF

j_call: TRBJ2-5
clone_size: NA
d_call: NA
v_call: TRBV6-2/TRBV6-3
cdr3_nt: TGTGCCAGCAGTTACGAGGGAAGTATGGGAGAGACCCAGTACTTC
cdr3_aa: CASSYEGSMGETQYF

j_call: TRBJ2-3
clone_size: few
d_call: NA
v_call: TRBV20-1
cdr3_nt: TGCAGTGCTATTCTCAGGGTGACAGATACGCAGTATTTT
cdr3_aa: CSAILRVTDTQYF

j_call: TRBJ2-7
clone_size: NA
d_call: NA
v_call: TRBV7-2
cdr3_nt: TGTGCCAGCAGCTTAGGAAGAGGGAGGGGGGAAGGCGAGCAGTACTTC
cdr3_aa: CASSLGRGRGEGEQYF

j_call: TRBJ1-1
clone_size: NA
d_call: NA
v_call: TRBV27
cdr3_nt: TGTGCCAGCGGTGCGATCCCCCGAGAAGCTTTCTTT
cdr3_aa: CASGAIPREAFF

j_call: TRBJ2-7
clone_size: few
d_call: TRBD1
v_call: TRBV7-6
cdr3_nt: TGTGCCAGCAGCTTATCCCCGACAGGGTCCTTCTCTGGCGAGCAGTACTTC
cdr3_aa: CASSLSPTGSFSGEQYF

j_call: TRBJ2-7
clone_size: NA
d_call: TRBD1
v_call: TRBV28
cdr3_nt: TGTGCCAGCAGCTTCCTTGGGACAGGGCATTCCTACGAGCAGTACTTC
cdr3_aa: CASSFLGTGHSYEQYF

j_call: TRBJ1-4
clone_size: NA
d_call: NA
v_call: TRBV12-3/TRBV12-4
cdr3_nt: TGTGCCAGCAGTTTCGGCAGGGCTTTAATCACTAATGAAAAACTGTTTTTT
cdr3_aa: CASSFGRALITNEKLFF

j_call: TRBJ1-2
clone_size: NA
d_call: TRBD1
v_call: TRBV6-5
cdr3_nt: TGTGCCAGCAGGAAGACAGGGGACATCTATGGCTACACCTTC
cdr3_aa: CASRKTGDIYGYTF

j_call: TRBJ1-2
clone_size: few
d_call: TRBD1
v_call: TRBV6-1
cdr3_nt: TGTGCCAGCAGTGAGAACGGGACAGGGCGCAGAAATTATGGCTACACCTTC
cdr3_aa: CASSENGTGRRNYGYTF

j_call: TRBJ2-5
clone_size: NA
d_call: NA
v_call: TRBV4-3
cdr3_nt: TGCGCCAGCAGCCAAGTCTCGGGCTCCCAAGAGACCCAGTACTTC
cdr3_aa: CASSQVSGSQETQYF

j_call: TRBJ2-3
clone_size: NA
d_call: TRBD2
v_call: TRBV5-1
cdr3_nt: TGCGCCAGCAGCTTTGTGGGGGGGAGGCTAACAGATACGCAGTATTTT
cdr3_aa: CASSFVGGRLTDTQYF

j_call: TRBJ2-5
clone_size: few
d_call: NA
v_call: TRBV5-4
cdr3_nt: TGTGCCAGCAGCTTGGTTAGCTCAGAGACCCAGTACTTC
cdr3_aa: CASSLVSSETQYF

j_call: TRBJ1-1
clone_size: once
d_call: TRBD1
v_call: TRBV29-1
cdr3_nt: TGCAGCGTTATGGACAGGAAGAGCACTGAAGCTTTCTTT
cdr3_aa: CSVMDRKSTEAFF

j_call: TRBJ2-3
clone_size: few
d_call: NA
v_call: TRBV20-1
cdr3_nt: TGCAGTGCCGACCGAAGGGCTCCCCCCGATACGCAGTATTTT
cdr3_aa: CSADRRAPPDTQYF

j_call: TRBJ1-2
clone_size: NA
d_call: NA
v_call: TRBV28
cdr3_nt: TGTGCCAGCAGTTTAGGGCATTTGGGCTACACCTTC
cdr3_aa: CASSLGHLGYTF

j_call: TRBJ2-2
clone_size: NA
d_call: TRBD2
v_call: TRBV5-1
cdr3_nt: TGCGCCAGCAGCACCTTAGGACTAGCGGAGACCGGGGAGCTGTTTTTT
cdr3_aa: CASSTLGLAETGELFF

j_call: TRBJ1-5
clone_size: NA
d_call: TRBD1
v_call: TRBV27
cdr3_nt: TGTGCCAGCAGTTCTCAGGGGGCCCAACAGCCCCAGCATTTT
cdr3_aa: CASSSQGAQQPQHF

j_call: TRBJ1-2
clone_size: NA
d_call: TRBD1
v_call: TRBV20-1
cdr3_nt: TGCAGTGCCATTGCGGGACAGAACTATGGCTACACCTTC
cdr3_aa: CSAIAGQNYGYTF

j_call: TRBJ1-2
clone_size: NA
d_call: TRBD1
v_call: TRBV28
cdr3_nt: TGTGCCAGCAGTCGGCGACAGGGATATGGCTACACCTTC
cdr3_aa: CASSRRQGYGYTF

j_call: TRBJ2-1
clone_size: NA
d_call: TRBD1
v_call: TRBV18
cdr3_nt: TGTGCCAGCTCTCAGGACAGGGCCTCCAATGAGCAGTTCTTC
cdr3_aa: CASSQDRASNEQFF

j_call: TRBJ2-6
clone_size: NA
d_call: NA
v_call: TRBV5-1
cdr3_nt: TGCGCCAGCAGCTTCCCCACCTCTGGGGCCAACGTCCTGACTTTC
cdr3_aa: CASSFPTSGANVLTF

j_call: TRBJ2-7
clone_size: NA
d_call: TRBD2
v_call: TRBV6-5
cdr3_nt: TGTGCCAGCAGTTACCAAGCGGGGGAGACCTACGAGCAGTACTTC
cdr3_aa: CASSYQAGETYEQYF

j_call: TRBJ2-5
clone_size: once
d_call: TRBD2
v_call: TRBV28
cdr3_nt: TGTGCCAGCAGTTCCCCCCGGAGCGGGGGAATCCAAGAGACCCAGTACTTC
cdr3_aa: CASSSPRSGGIQETQYF

j_call: TRBJ2-5
clone_size: NA
d_call: NA
v_call: TRBV11-2
cdr3_nt: TGTGCCAGCAGCTTAGGAGACAAACTAGGCGAGACCCAGTACTTC
cdr3_aa: CASSLGDKLGETQYF

j_call: TRBJ2-5
clone_size: NA
d_call: NA
v_call: TRBV25-1
cdr3_nt: TGTGCCAGCAGTGGTCTAAGGGGTCAAGAGACCCAGTACTTC
cdr3_aa: CASSGLRGQETQYF